The text below deals with one TCR beta chain. The antigen remains undetermined. The record originates from a study of cytotoxic CD8 clonotypes in ibrutinib-treated CLL. Study outcomes and limitations: Baseline levels were approached again at progression, after clonality had risen at ibrutinib response.

There are 16 residues in the CDR3. Germline V gene data show CDR1 as LNHDA and CDR2 as SQIVND (reference sequence). V lost 2 bases, J lost 6 bases, and 10 bases stayed unmatched. Produced via immunoSEQ multiplex PCR; TCRdb's table is partial and in-frame only. The sample consists of under 75,000 clones, roughly 70% of them appearing once. The chain couples TRBV19 to TRBJ2-1; 7 bases are shared with TRBD1. The clonotype was recovered from a human donor with chronic lymphocytic leukemia. The source was PBMCs, collected after 12 months of ibrutinib treatment. CDR3 bases: TGTGCCAGTAGTATAAGTTCGGGACAGTGGAGCAATGAGCAGTTCTTC. Its protein product is CASSISSGQWSNEQFF.